The 17 T cell receptor beta chains in this list originate from one sample, sequenced in a study of read filtering for tumor transcriptome and immune sequencing (dated by TCRdb to about 2020). TCRdb names Illumina HiSeq 4000 as the instrument used. TCR libraries were constructed from 350 to 400 ng RNA using the Immunoverse kit, and molecular barcoded adaptors covering alpha/delta and beta/gamma chains were employed. TCRdb's own reprocessing of the public reads used fastp at Q25 and MiXCR and kept productive beta chains. Identical CDR3 proteins give one entry, which carries the most common genes and DNA. The sample yields roughly 130,000 distinct CDR3 sequences; roughly 13% were counted once. The ten largest clones capture 11% of the sample. The sequencing sample was made of a population of CD138-negative cells sorted from bone marrow. The sample's cell subset or site label, in plain terms: bone marrow mononuclear cells depleted of CD138+ plasma/myeloma cells by negative magnetic selection. The receptors were sampled from a donor at least 40 years old with multiple myeloma.

Points on this clonotype: A much more abundant neighbour one base away suggests this may be a read error. The V call is TRBV9, the J call TRBJ1-5, with D perhaps TRBD1 (6 bases). Per the germline V gene, CDR1 is SGDLS and CDR2 is YYNGEE. The CDR3 runs to 15 residues. V was shortened by 4 bases and J by 5 bases, with 16 bases between the two germline ends. The CDR3 here is CASSIDPRGDQPQHF. The CDR3 DNA follows: TGTGCCAGCAGCATAGACCCGAGGGGGGATCAGCCCCAGCATTTT.

This clonotype was seen repeatedly, ten times or more. V usage is TRBV29-1 and J usage is TRBJ2-1, with 10 bases lining up with TRBD2. The CDR3 is 15 residues long. The V gene's germline CDR1 is SQVTM and CDR2 ANQGSEA. The V and J ends lost 7 bases and 8 bases, in that order; junction bases with no gene match: 14. In nucleotides, the CDR3 is TGCAGCGCCCCTCTCGGGGTAGCGGGGGGTCATGAGCAGTTCTTC. Encoded protein: CSAPLGVAGGHEQFF.

This clonotype was observed many times. The chain couples TRBV4-1 to TRBJ2-7, with TRBD1 identical over 9 bases. Losses at the gene ends were 3 bases for V and 7 bases for J; bases not matched to a gene: 10. This CDR3 region has 15 residues. Germline CDR1 is MGHRA and CDR2 is YSYEKL. The CDR3 DNA follows: TGCGCCAGCAGCCACCAGGGACAGGGAAGGAGGGAGCAGTACTTC. Amino acid sequence: CASSHQGQGRREQYF.

There are many counts of this clonotype. The V and J genes are TRBV19 and TRBJ1-5, with 10 nucleotides matching TRBD1. This CDR3 contains 16 residues. Germline CDR1 and CDR2: LNHDA and SQIVND (reference sequence). V was pared by 3 bases and J by 7 bases, with 9 bases of the junction left unmatched. Here the CDR3 DNA reads TGTGCCAGTAGTATGGTGGGACAGGGGATGCGGCAGCCCCAGCATTTT. Amino acid sequence: CASSMVGQGMRQPQHF.

This clonotype was observed a few times. The chain employs TRBV25-1 and TRBJ2-3, with D hard to call. CDR3 length equals 15 residues. The ends were cut back, 3 bases at V and 4 bases at J, with 14 bases in the middle. Per the germline V gene, CDR1 is MGHDK and CDR2 is SYGVNS. The DNA for the CDR3 is TGTGCCAGCAGTGACAGTAGTTCACTCCCAGATACGCAGTATTTT. This gives the protein CASSDSSSLPDTQYF.

Comments on this clonotype: With a much larger clone just one base away, this may be a read error. This chain uses TRBV6-1 with TRBJ2-6; no clear D gene. The V gene lost 5 bases and the J gene lost 0 bases, with 14 bases spanning the gap. This CDR3 is built from 17 residues. Germline V gene lookup returns CDR1 MNHNS and CDR2 SASEGT. The CDR3 is CASSYSRYGSGANVLTF. Here the CDR3 DNA reads TGTGCCAGCAGTTACTCGAGATATGGCTCTGGGGCCAACGTCCTGACTTTC.

In regard to this clonotype: A read error may be the cause here, since a much bigger clone is one base away. The J gene is TRBJ1-1, the V gene TRBV25-1, with D perhaps matching TRBD1 (6 bases). The germline CDR1 and CDR2 sequences are MGHDK and SYGVNS. Trimming left V 7 bases short and J 11 bases short, with 17 bases between. The CDR3 has 12 amino acids. The CDR3 protein is CASNDRIRGAFF. The CDR3 DNA reads as TGTGCCAGCAATGACCGGATCAGGGGTGCTTTCTTT.

A word on this clonotype: This sequence may be a read error, since a much larger clone differs from it by one base. V is TRBV29-1 and J is TRBJ2-7; 8 bases fit TRBD1. This CDR3 contains 14 residues. Germline CDR1 is SQVTM and CDR2 is ANQGSEA. V was clipped by 7 bases and J by 1 base; unmatched bases: 9. CDR3: CSASTGGVSYEQYF. Written as DNA, the CDR3 is TGCAGCGCTTCCACAGGGGGTGTTTCCTACGAGCAGTACTTC.

This clonotype was picked up many times. This sequence joins TRBV11-2 and TRBJ2-1, with 7 bases aligning to TRBD2. Germline V gene data show CDR1 as SGHAT and CDR2 as FQNNGV. The CDR3 length is 14 residues. J lost 3 bases, V lost 8 bases, and 7 bases had no gene match. In DNA, the CDR3 is TGTGCCAGCGGACCCCGGACTAGCTACAATGAGCAGTTCTTC. Encoded protein: CASGPRTSYNEQFF.

At least ten counts were recorded for this clonotype. The gene calls are TRBV24-1 and TRBJ2-1, with D possibly matching TRBD1 (5 bases). Germline V gives CDR1 KGHDR, CDR2 SFDVKD. This CDR3 comprises 15 residues. V was cut by 4 bases and J by 8 bases, with 17 bases left in between. For the CDR3, the DNA is TGTGCCACCAGTGACTCAGGACAACGCGTCGATGAGCAGTTCTTC. It codes for CATSDSGQRVDEQFF.

The sample holds a few counts of this clonotype. A much more abundant neighbour one base away suggests this may be a read error. The V gene is TRBV6-1, the J gene TRBJ2-1, with D perhaps TRBD1 or TRBD2 (5 bases each). V lost 7 bases and J lost 8, with 15 bases in between. Germline V gene data show CDR1 as MNHNS and CDR2 as SASEGT. This CDR3 is 13 amino acids long. The CDR3 DNA follows: TGTGCCAGCATCTATTCAGGGACCGATGAGCAGTTCTTC. Its translation is CASIYSGTDEQFF.

Many counts were recorded for this clonotype. The rearrangement links TRBV7-9 to TRBJ2-6, with D possibly matching TRBD2 (5 bases). The V and J ends lost 0 bases and 0 bases respectively, with 15 bases between them. CDR3 size: 19 residues. CDR1 and CDR2 from the germline V gene are SEHNR and FQNEAQ (reference sequence). CDR3 coding DNA: TGTGCCAGCAGCTTAGCGCGGACTGTCACCTCCTCTGGGGCCAACGTCCTGACTTTC. Translating gives CASSLARTVTSSGANVLTF.

This clonotype was picked up many times. The chain carries TRBV12-3 or TRBV12-4 and TRBJ2-1; 7 nucleotides line up with TRBD1. The length of the CDR3 is 14 residues. The V segment lost 7 bases and the J segment 3 bases; nucleotides outside the gene matches: 6. As DNA, the CDR3 is TGTGCCAGCAAGCCGACAGGGATCTACAATGAGCAGTTCTTC. This encodes CASKPTGIYNEQFF.

As for this clonotype: At one end, the junction sequence differs from germline, possibly due to a read error. The chain couples TRBV3-1 to TRBJ2-3; unclear D gene. The CDR3 extends over 15 amino acids. Germline CDR1 and CDR2: LGHDT and YNNKEL (reference sequence). In nucleotides, the CDR3 is TGTGCCAGCAGCCGAGATGCGGATAGCACAGATACGCAGTATTTC. This sequence encodes CASSRDADSTDTQYF.

The sample holds many counts of this clonotype. The chain couples TRBV20-1 to TRBJ2-1; 9 nucleotides align to TRBD2. This CDR3 is built from 16 residues. J lost 5 bases, V lost 1 base, and 9 bases had no gene match. The germline gives CDR1 DFQATT, CDR2 SNEGSKA (reference sequence). DNA of the CDR3: TGCAGTGCTAGAGCTCCAAGTAGCGGGGGAAACAATGAGCAGTTCTTC. It encodes CSARAPSSGGNNEQFF.

In its sample, this clonotype was seen many times. The chain combines TRBV7-9 with TRBJ2-1; D not certain. The CDR3 is 20 residues long. The V gene lost 5 bases and the J gene lost 0 bases, with 26 bases spanning the gap. Germline CDR1 SEHNR, CDR2 FQNEAQ (reference sequence). CDR3 residues: CASSRPTNRRILGSYNEQFF. CDR3 nucleotide sequence: TGTGCCAGCAGCCGACCTACGAACCGAAGAATATTAGGCTCCTACAATGAGCAGTTCTTC.

This clonotype was counted many times. The rearrangement joins TRBV20-1 to TRBJ1-5; maybe TRBD1 (5 bases). Germline V lookup: CDR1 DFQATT, CDR2 SNEGSKA (reference sequence). Trimming pared 3 bases from V and 3 bases from J, leaving 12 bases between. This CDR3 contains 14 residues. The CDR3 DNA reads as TGCAGTGCTAGGCTGGGGGAATCCAATCAGCCCCAGCATTTT. Encoded protein: CSARLGESNQPQHF.